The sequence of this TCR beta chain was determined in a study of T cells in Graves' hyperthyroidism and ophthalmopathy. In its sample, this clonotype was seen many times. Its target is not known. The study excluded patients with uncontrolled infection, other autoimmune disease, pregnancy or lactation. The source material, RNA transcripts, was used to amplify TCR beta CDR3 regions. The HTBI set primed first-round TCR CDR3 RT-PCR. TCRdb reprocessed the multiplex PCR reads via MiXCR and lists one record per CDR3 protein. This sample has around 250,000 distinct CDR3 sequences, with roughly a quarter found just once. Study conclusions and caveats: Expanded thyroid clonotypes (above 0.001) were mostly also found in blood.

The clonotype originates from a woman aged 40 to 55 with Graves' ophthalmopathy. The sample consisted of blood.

The CDR3 sequence is CSAQQGSREQYF. In DNA form, the CDR3 reads TGCAGCGCCCAACAGGGGTCTAGGGAGCAGTACTTC. The chain joins TRBV29-1 to TRBJ2-7; 7 nucleotides align to TRBD1. V shed 7 bases, J shed 7 bases, and the junction held 10 bases outside the gene matches. CDR1 SQVTM and CDR2 ANQGSEA come from the germline V gene. The length of the CDR3 is 12 residues.